This T cell receptor (beta chain) was sequenced in a study of monozygotic twins with inflammatory bowel disease. Study-level results: Added variability in patient repertoires may stem from differing immunosuppressive treatments.

A note on this clonotype: The antigen is not known.

CDR3 length: 13 amino acids. Germline-derived CDR1 and CDR2 are MNHEY and SVGAGI. Researchers used template switching to add UMIs featuring a 6-nucleotide sample barcode. TCRalpha and TCRbeta cDNA underwent two nested PCRs of around 15 and 9 cycles. Following a re-call of the 5' RACE reads, TCRdb has one entry per CDR3 protein and lacks DNA. This sample's clone table lists about 380,000 distinct CDR3 sequences. Sequencing used blood. This clonotype originated in a human donor with ulcerative colitis or Crohn's disease, or a healthy co-twin of an affected twin (not recorded which). The gene calls are TRBV6-5 and TRBJ2-7; without DNA, the TCRdb call of TRBD1 cannot be checked. This CDR3 reads CASRGQGAGEQYF.